The entry below describes one T cell receptor beta chain. The data derive from a study of blood T cell repertoires in COVID-19. Study details: COVID-19 samples, acute and convalescent, were from the United States, Italy and Spain. In each case, the material was cDNA or gDNA derived from T cells, B-cell-depleted T cells, or PBMCs.

Germline values: CDR1 KGHSH, CDR2 LQKENI. The CDR3 has 14 residues. J was trimmed by 9 bases and V by 6 bases; bases with no gene match: 9. Original processing notes: Cell counts per sample came from amplifying reference gene primers. Generated by immunoSEQ multiplex PCR, the TCRdb table keeps only in-frame clones and is missing some. That table gives V, J and clone size, and the DNA gave D and trimming. This sample has over 130,000 clones, with approximately 86% found just once. The chain employs TRBV18 and TRBJ2-1; 9 bases line up with TRBD1. The specimen sequenced was peripheral blood. This clonotype originated in a man between 65 and 80 years old with acute or convalescent COVID-19. CDR3 loop: CASSRDRVGGEQFF. Here the CDR3 DNA reads TGTGCCAGCTCCCGGGACAGGGTGGGCGGTGAGCAGTTCTTC.